This entry lists 17 T cell receptor beta chains sequenced from one sample in a study of graft-versus-host responses after intestinal transplantation (dated by TCRdb to the early 2020s). Library preparation employed the immunoSEQ multiplex PCR assay. Imported from immuneACCESS, the table was reduced by TCRdb to in-frame sequences with V and J called. These copies leave out some clones; in studies compared against another copy, an unresolved V gene accounts for under half, and the cause of the remainder is not known. This sample holds tens of thousands of clones; just under 95% were observed only once. Together, the top ten hold about 1.6% of the sample. This material consisted of PBMCs, taken approximately 340 days after intestinal transplant. The receptor source for this set is a human patient who received an intestinal transplant, so some T cells may come from the graft donor.

Here the CDR3 reads CASSLLAGEGQFF. CDR3 sequence (DNA): TGTGCCAGCAGCTTATTAGCGGGGGAGGGGCAGTTCTTC. The chain employs TRBV11-2 and TRBJ2-1, with 9 positions matching TRBD2. The CDR3 runs 13 residues. The V segment lost 2 bases and the J segment 12 bases; nucleotides outside the gene matches: 5. Per the germline V gene, CDR1 is SGHAT and CDR2 is FQNNGV.

The V gene is TRBV5-1, the J gene TRBJ2-5, with 9 bases identical to TRBD1. The junction had 9 bases not matched to a gene; V was cut back by 3 bases and J by 0 bases. CDR1 is SGHRS and CDR2 is YFSETQ in the germline V gene. The CDR3 contains 17 residues. For the CDR3, the DNA is TGCGCCAGCAGCTCGACTGGACAGGGGAGGTACCAAGAGACCCAGTACTTC. Translated, it gives CASSSTGQGRYQETQYF.

This chain connects TRBV29-1 to TRBJ1-1; D is possibly TRBD1 (5 bases). V shed 1 base and J shed 8 bases, with 8 bases lying between them. The germline gives CDR1 SQVTM, CDR2 ANQGSEA. The CDR3 has 11 amino acids. The CDR3 DNA reads TGCAGCGTTGAAGGCTGGGGGGAAGCTTTCTTT. Residues: CSVEGWGEAFF.

This rearrangement joins TRBV27 to TRBJ2-1; D unresolved. V was cut by 6 bases and J by 8 bases, with 23 bases left in between. CDR3 length equals 16 residues. Germline-derived CDR1 and CDR2 are MNHEY and SMNVEV (reference sequence). CDR3 nucleotides: TGTGCCAGCAGGTCGGATCAGGCCCCTCCTACGGATGAGCAGTTCTTC. This translates into CASRSDQAPPTDEQFF.

V and J are TRBV7-3 and TRBJ2-1, with D possibly being TRBD1 (6 bases). This CDR3 spans 13 amino acids. The V gene lost 8 bases and the J gene lost 6 bases, with 14 bases spanning the gap. Germline assignment: CDR1 SGHTA and CDR2 FQGTGA. This CDR3 is CASAEGGGNEQFF. CDR3 bases: TGTGCCAGCGCCGAAGGGGGTGGCAATGAGCAGTTCTTC.

The chain carries TRBV27 and TRBJ2-7, with D maybe TRBD2 (5 bases). The CDR3 totals 13 residues. Deletions cut 6 bases from V and 7 bases from J, with 16 bases between. Germline V gene data show CDR1 as MNHEY and CDR2 as SMNVEV (reference sequence). For the CDR3, the DNA is TGTGCCAGCAGGAAACGGGATCTACTTGAGCAGTACTTC. Translating gives CASRKRDLLEQYF.

This chain links TRBV10-1 with TRBJ1-1; D remains unclear. Trimming cost V 0 bases and J 7 bases, with 12 bases left between them. The length of the CDR3 is 14 residues. Per the germline V gene, CDR1 is WNHNN and CDR2 is SYGVQD (reference sequence). The CDR3 nucleotides read TGCGCCAGCAGTGAGTCGAGAGAGATGGGTGAAGCTTTCTTT. As protein: CASSESREMGEAFF.

This rearrangement joins TRBV6-1 to TRBJ1-5, with unresolved D. Germline V gene lookup returns CDR1 MNHNS and CDR2 SASEGT. The CDR3 covers 11 residues. V was clipped by 3 bases and J by 6 bases, with 3 bases between them. The CDR3 spells CASSDGQPQHF. CDR3 nucleotides: TGTGCCAGCAGTGATGGTCAGCCCCAGCATTTT.

This sequence joins TRBV9 and TRBJ2-1; a weak D match, TRBD2 (7 bases). Germline V lookup: CDR1 SGDLS, CDR2 YYNGEE. Between the trimmed V and J ends, which lost 3 bases and 6 bases, there was a span of 16 bases. This CDR3 spans 15 amino acids. The CDR3 DNA follows: TGTGCCAGCAGCGCAGGGGACTACCCTTTCAATGAGCAGTTCTTC. As protein: CASSAGDYPFNEQFF. The whole variable domain, remainder taken from reference TRBV9 and TRBJ2-1, is DSGVTQTPKHLITATGQRVTLRCSPRSGDLSVYWYQQSLDQGLQFLIQYYNGEERAKGNILERFSAQQFPDLHSELNLSSLELGDSALYFCASSAGDYPFNEQFFGPGTRLTVL.

This clone has just one count. The chain carries TRBV6-1 and TRBJ2-7, with 8 bases aligning to TRBD1. J gave up 2 bases and V 5 bases, and 8 bases lay outside the gene matches. Germline V gene data show CDR1 as MNHNS and CDR2 as SASEGT. The CDR3 loop spans 15 amino acids. CDR3 nucleotide sequence: TGTGCCAGCAGTTTCGAGGACAGGGCTCCCTACGAGCAGTACTTC. Its protein product is CASSFEDRAPYEQYF.

Here the CDR3 reads CASSKRSWGRKDYGYTF. As DNA, the CDR3 is TGTGCCAGCAGCAAACGTTCATGGGGGAGAAAGGACTATGGCTACACCTTC. The chain links TRBV5-6 to TRBJ1-2; the D gene is possibly TRBD1 (5 bases). With 4 bases removed from V and 3 bases from J, the gap between germline ends came to 22 bases. Germline assignment: CDR1 SGHDT and CDR2 YYEEEE. The CDR3 is made up of 17 amino acids.

This clone was seen a handful of times. The V gene is TRBV28, the J gene TRBJ2-1; no firm D call. Germline V CDR1 and CDR2: MDHEN, SYDVKM. Trimming took 6 bases from V and 9 from J, leaving 18 bases between them. The CDR3 has 14 amino acids. The DNA for the CDR3 is TGTGCCAGCAGAGGTGTCGAAGACTCATCTGAGCAGTTCTTC. It yields the protein CASRGVEDSSEQFF.

As DNA, the CDR3 is TGTGCCAGCAGCTTAGGGGGGACTCAGTACTTC. It encodes CASSLGGTQYF. This chain uses TRBV5-5 with TRBJ2-7, with D possibly being TRBD1 or TRBD2 (6 bases each). Germline CDR1 and CDR2: SGHKS and YYEKEE (reference sequence). Trimming pared 2 bases from V and 10 bases from J, leaving 10 bases between. This CDR3 has 11 amino acids.

The V and J genes are TRBV5-4 and TRBJ2-5; 9 nucleotides match TRBD1. With 1 base clipped from V and 5 bases from J, the junction kept 6 bases outside the gene matches. CDR3 length equals 15 residues. Per germline, CDR1 SGHNT and CDR2 YYREEE (reference sequence). In DNA form, the CDR3 reads TGTGCCAGCAGCTTGAGGACAGGGGTTAAGGAGACCCAGTACTTC. Amino acid sequence: CASSLRTGVKETQYF.

This clone was observed a single time. The chain uses TRBV5-7 and TRBJ1-1; D gene uncertain. TRBV5-7 is an open reading frame, and its role is uncertain. The V gene lost 1 base and the J gene lost 1 base, with 8 bases spanning the gap. This CDR3 is 14 amino acids long. CDR3 region: CASSLLQRNTEAFF. In DNA, the CDR3 is TGTGCCAGCAGCTTGCTCCAGAGGAACACTGAAGCTTTCTTT.

This clone was found once. The chain employs TRBV27 and TRBJ2-7; the D gene is possibly TRBD1 (6 bases). The CDR3 sequence is 15 residues long. Trimming pared 6 bases from V and 6 bases from J, leaving 21 bases between. The germline CDR1 and CDR2 sequences are MNHEY and SMNVEV (reference sequence). The DNA of the CDR3 is TGTGCCAGCAGACAGAGGGCAGGGGCCCTCATCGAGCAGTACTTC. It codes for CASRQRAGALIEQYF.

This clone has more than one count but fewer than ten. V and J are TRBV29-1 and TRBJ2-5; 12 positions agree with TRBD2. V dropped 7 bases and J dropped 5; count of bases not matched to a gene: 5. This CDR3 has 13 amino acids. Germline V gene lookup returns CDR1 SQVTM and CDR2 ANQGSEA. CDR3 residues: CSASGGAGETQYF. Here the CDR3 DNA reads TGCAGCGCTAGCGGGGGGGCCGGGGAGACCCAGTACTTC. Full variable domain (outside the CDR3, taken from reference TRBV29-1 and TRBJ2-5): SAVISQKPSRDICQRGTSLTIQCQVDSQVTMMFWYRQQPGQSLTLIATANQGSEATYESGFVIDKFPISRPNLTFSTLTVSNMSPEDSSIYLCSASGGAGETQYFGPGTRLLVL.